This T cell receptor (beta chain) is drawn from a study of T cells in Graves' hyperthyroidism and ophthalmopathy. Germline lookup yields CDR1 LNHDA and CDR2 SQIVND (reference sequence). This CDR3 region has 14 residues. V shed 4 bases and J 12 bases; nucleotides not matched to a gene: 9. Ophthalmopathy patients had moderate-to-severe active disease, CAS ≥3, NOSPECS ≥4, and disease duration under 3 months. Authors of the study amplified TCR beta CDR3 regions from RNA transcripts. The HTBI primer set was used in a first-round RT-PCR of the TCR CDR3. MiXCR was run by TCRdb on the multiplex PCR reads, yielding one entry per CDR3 protein. The sample includes roughly 600,000 distinct CDR3 sequences, 14% of them seen just once. This clonotype showed up just a few times.

The TCR sequence derives from a woman aged 45 to 65 with Graves' ophthalmopathy. V is TRBV19 and J is TRBJ2-1, with 10 bases matching TRBD2. Sequenced: blood. The CDR3 nucleotides are TGTGCCAGTAGTAAACTAGCGGGACTGTCAAGGCAGTTCTTC. This gives the protein CASSKLAGLSRQFF.